This T cell receptor (beta chain) was identified during a study of T cell repertoires in aging, cancer and after chemotherapy. Study details: Approximately 9 million TCR reads made up the full dataset. Study results and caveats: Healthy donors lost TCR diversity with age mainly through richness, cancer patients through richness and evenness.

The CDR3 has 17 residues. V lost 4 bases to trimming and J lost 0 bases, with 17 bases between them. Germline CDR1 and CDR2: LNHNV and YYDKDF (reference sequence). On this clonotype: What it binds is unknown.

Peripheral blood genomic DNA, not sorted cells or RNA, was the template. TRB rearrangements spanning V, D and J were amplified using mixed TRB-A/B primers. Via MiXCR, TCRdb re-called the multiplex PCR reads, giving one row per CDR3 protein. This sample carries 4,100 or so distinct CDR3 sequences, around 65% of them seen once, and the ten largest clones take 28%. Sequencing was carried out using blood. This chain uses TRBV15 with TRBJ2-3; D perhaps matches TRBD1 (7 bases). This clonotype was sampled from a human donor with a solid tumor. The CDR3 coding sequence is TGTGCCACCAGCATCATCAGGGGGGCGGTAAGCACAGATACGCAGTATTTT. Residues: CATSIIRGAVSTDTQYF.